This entry features one T cell receptor beta chain sequence. This entry comes from a study of early T cells in non-severe SARS-CoV-2 infection. TCRdb itself ran the 5' RACE reads through MiXCR, one entry per CDR3 protein. The sample shows 30,000 or so distinct CDR3 sequences, 3.9% of them seen only once. The sequence derives from an adult who was a healthcare worker with PCR-confirmed SARS-CoV-2 infection or an uninfected control (not recorded which). The sequenced sample consisted of whole blood.

The CDR3 DNA follows: TGCGCCAGCAGTGGTACCAGGGGGCATCTAGGGGAGCTGTTTTTT. Translating it yields CASSGTRGHLGELFF. This chain uses TRBV4-1 with TRBJ2-2, with 8 bases matching TRBD1. V trimming: 6 bases; J trimming: 8 bases; junction bases outside the gene matches: 11. Germline CDR1 is MGHRA and CDR2 is YSYEKL. This CDR3 has 15 amino acids.